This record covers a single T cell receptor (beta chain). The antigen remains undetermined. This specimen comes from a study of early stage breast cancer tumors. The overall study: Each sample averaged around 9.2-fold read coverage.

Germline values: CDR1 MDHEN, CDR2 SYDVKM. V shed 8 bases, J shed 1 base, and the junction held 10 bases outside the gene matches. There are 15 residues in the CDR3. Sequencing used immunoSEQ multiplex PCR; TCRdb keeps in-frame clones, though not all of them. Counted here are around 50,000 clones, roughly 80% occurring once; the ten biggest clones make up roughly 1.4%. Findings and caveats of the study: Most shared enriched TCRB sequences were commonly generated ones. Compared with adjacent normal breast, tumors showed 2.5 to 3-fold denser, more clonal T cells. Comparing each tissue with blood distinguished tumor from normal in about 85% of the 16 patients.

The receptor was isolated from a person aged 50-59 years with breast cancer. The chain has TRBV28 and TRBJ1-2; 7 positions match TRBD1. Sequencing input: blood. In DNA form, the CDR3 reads TGTGCCAGCCAGGGGGGGACAGCCTATAACTATGGCTACACCTTC. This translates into CASQGGTAYNYGYTF.